Below, 26 T cell receptor beta chains from the same sample are listed, as sequenced in a study of T cell responses to AZD1222 COVID-19 vaccine (dated by TCRdb to 2020 to 2023). The method was the immunoSEQ multiplex PCR assay. TCRdb's version of the immuneACCESS table is confined to in-frame rearrangements and falls short of the full clone set. An unresolved V gene accounts for under half of the shortfall where checked; the remainder is of unknown origin. In this sample the table shows about 180,000 clones, 90% to 95% of which occur a single time. 2.6% of the sample belongs to the ten largest clones. The time point label of this sample denotes: baseline before first vaccination. The specimen comprised peripheral blood, sampled on day 0 of AZD1222 vaccination. The receptors shown here come from an adult in good health.

This clone was seen just once. V usage is TRBV6-5 and J usage is TRBJ1-5; possible D gene TRBD1, 5 bases. The germline V gene has CDR1 MNHEY and CDR2 SVGAGI. V dropped 7 bases and J dropped 2 bases, with 15 bases sitting between them. There are 15 residues in the CDR3. The CDR3 DNA is TGTGCCAGCATGCTGGGGGTAGAACGCAATCAGCCCCAGCATTTT. It encodes CASMLGVERNQPQHF.

The chain links TRBV11-2 to TRBJ2-1, with 8 bases lining up with TRBD1. Germline-derived CDR1 and CDR2 are SGHAT and FQNNGV. The V gene end was trimmed by 4 bases and the J gene end by 9 bases; junction bases not matched to a gene: 8. This CDR3 has 14 amino acids. The CDR3 DNA sequence: TGTGCCAGCAGCTCCGGACAGGGTAGGGGTGAGCAGTTCTTC. Amino acids: CASSSGQGRGEQFF.

J is TRBJ1-2 and V is TRBV5-6; 7 nucleotides match TRBD1. Germline V lookup: CDR1 SGHDT, CDR2 YYEEEE. Trimming removed 1 base from V and 0 bases from J; junction bases left unmatched: 6. There are 16 residues in the CDR3. Written as DNA, the CDR3 is TGTGCCAGCAGCTTGCGGAGGGGGCACACTAACTATGGCTACACCTTC. It codes for CASSLRRGHTNYGYTF.

The chain uses TRBV29-1 and TRBJ2-3; 7 nucleotides line up with TRBD1. CDR3 length: 15 residues. V lost 2 bases to trimming and J lost 6 bases; unmatched junction nucleotides: 11. The germline CDR1 and CDR2 sequences are SQVTM and ANQGSEA. This CDR3 reads CSVESLGQDSDTQYF. DNA for the CDR3: TGCAGCGTTGAATCTCTTGGACAGGATTCGGATACGCAGTATTTT.

J is TRBJ1-3 and V is TRBV30; D is possibly TRBD1 (5 bases). CDR3 length: 15 amino acids. Germline V gene sequence: CDR1 GTSNPN, CDR2 SVGIG (reference sequence). The ends were cut back, 3 bases at V and 4 bases at J, with 16 bases in the middle. The CDR3 DNA is TGTGCCTGGAGAGCTCCCGGGGCGCGGGGAAACACCATATATTTT. This codes for CAWRAPGARGNTIYF.

V usage is TRBV12-5 and J usage is TRBJ2-2; 8 positions match TRBD2. After removal of 3 bases from V and 4 bases from J, the junction contained 4 bases not matched to a gene. Germline CDR1 and CDR2: LGHNT and FRNRAP. This CDR3 has 15 amino acids. CDR3 DNA sequence: TGTGCTAGTGGTTTCTTCGGGAGGGGCACCGGGGAGCTGTTTTTT. It yields the protein CASGFFGRGTGELFF.

The gene calls are TRBV2 and TRBJ2-3, with TRBD1 matching 7 bases. CDR1 SNHLY and CDR2 FYNNEI come from the germline V gene. V dropped 4 bases and J dropped 0; count of bases not matched to a gene: 7. The CDR3 consists of 16 residues. This chain's CDR3 is CASSGQGEVSTDTQYF. CDR3 in DNA: TGTGCCAGCAGTGGACAGGGCGAGGTTAGCACAGATACGCAGTATTTT.

This clone appeared a few times. The rearrangement uses TRBV9 and TRBJ1-2, with a possible D match to TRBD1 (6 bases). CDR3 length: 18 amino acids. V dropped 0 bases and J dropped 3 bases, with 21 bases sitting between them. The germline V gene has CDR1 SGDLS and CDR2 YYNGEE. This CDR3 reads CASSVEVHTRQAHYGYTF. DNA of the CDR3: TGTGCCAGCAGCGTAGAGGTCCACACTCGACAGGCCCACTATGGCTACACCTTC.

In regard to this clone: Germline is not matched at one junction end, which may reflect a read error. V and J are TRBV4-2 and TRBJ1-1; 7 bases line up with TRBD1. The germline gives CDR1 LGHNA, CDR2 YNFKEQ. The CDR3 is made up of 15 amino acids. The DNA for the CDR3 is TGTGCCAGCAGCGAAGAGACAGGGTGGAGCACTGAAGCTTTCTTT. Its translation is CASSEETGWSTEAFF.

The genes are TRBV9 and TRBJ1-2, with D unresolved. The CDR3 runs 15 residues. In germline, CDR1 is SGDLS, CDR2 YYNGEE. V was trimmed by 0 bases and J by 8 bases, leaving 17 bases between them. The CDR3 sequence is CASSVASLGREGYTF. Here the CDR3 DNA reads TGTGCCAGCAGCGTAGCTTCCTTGGGCCGGGAAGGCTACACCTTC.

The count of this clone is one. This chain's CDR3 is CASSNDREVDNQPQHF. The DNA of the CDR3 is TGTGCCAGTAGTAACGACAGGGAGGTAGACAATCAGCCCCAGCATTTT. The chain carries TRBV19 and TRBJ1-5; 7 bases map to TRBD1. The V and J ends lost 4 bases and 3 bases, in that order; junction bases with no gene match: 9. The germline V gene encodes CDR1 LNHDA and CDR2 SQIVND (reference sequence). This CDR3 comprises 16 residues.

The V gene is TRBV20-1, the J gene TRBJ1-1; D not resolved. In germline, CDR1 is DFQATT, CDR2 SNEGSKA (reference sequence). The ends were cut back, 5 bases at V and 6 bases at J, with 10 bases in the middle. The CDR3 spans 11 residues. The CDR3 spells CSAHGRPEAFF. The CDR3 coding sequence is TGCAGTGCTCACGGGCGACCTGAAGCTTTCTTT.

This chain links TRBV5-4 with TRBJ2-7; 9 bases align to TRBD1. There are 15 residues in the CDR3. Germline V gives CDR1 SGHNT, CDR2 YYREEE (reference sequence). The V gene end was trimmed by 10 bases and the J gene end by 1 base; junction bases not matched to a gene: 12. CDR3 sequence: CASKVGQGGSYEQYF. CDR3 coding DNA: TGTGCCTCTAAGGTGGGACAGGGAGGTTCCTACGAGCAGTACTTC.

CDR3 region: CASSDSSLVVNTGELFF. In nucleotides, the CDR3 is TGTGCCAGCAGTGACTCGAGTCTGGTAGTGAACACCGGGGAGCTGTTTTTT. The chain has TRBV6-4 and TRBJ2-2; D uncertain. The CDR3 is 17 amino acids. CDR1 is MRHNA, CDR2 SNTAGT, per germline. V was shortened by 0 bases and J by 1 base, with 12 bases between the two germline ends.

V is TRBV24-1 and J is TRBJ2-2; no reliable D call. CDR3 size: 12 residues. V lost 5 bases to trimming and J lost 6 bases, with 6 bases between them. Germline V gives CDR1 KGHDR, CDR2 SFDVKD. The CDR3, as DNA: TGTGCCACCAGTGTGGGATCCGGGGAGCTGTTTTTT. It yields the protein CATSVGSGELFF.

This clone was counted a single time. This chain uses TRBV19 with TRBJ2-1, with D possibly being TRBD2 (5 bases). This CDR3 is built from 15 residues. V lost 3 bases, J lost 10 bases, and 19 bases lay in between. Per germline, CDR1 LNHDA and CDR2 SQIVND (reference sequence). CDR3 nucleotide sequence: TGTGCCAGTAGTATGCGCCCATCTAGCAGCGTAGAGCAGTTCTTC. It encodes CASSMRPSSSVEQFF.

J is TRBJ2-1 and V is TRBV7-9, with 9 positions matching TRBD1. V was pared by 5 bases and J by 6 bases, with 8 bases of the junction left unmatched. The CDR3 length is 15 residues. Looked up from germline, CDR1 is SEHNR and CDR2 is FQNEAQ (reference sequence). In DNA, the CDR3 is TGTGCCAGCAGCGTCCCGGGACAGGGAATCAATGAGCAGTTCTTC. Translated, it gives CASSVPGQGINEQFF.

The chain recombines TRBV6-5 with TRBJ1-1, with D maybe TRBD1 (6 bases). CDR3 size: 12 residues. The V and J ends lost 8 bases and 3 bases respectively, with 10 bases between them. Germline values: CDR1 MNHEY, CDR2 SVGAGI. The CDR3 loop is CASQGGYTEAFF. DNA for the CDR3: TGTGCCAGCCAAGGGGGATACACTGAAGCTTTCTTT.

This chain links TRBV5-4 with TRBJ2-1; D ambiguous. Germline V gives CDR1 SGHNT, CDR2 YYREEE (reference sequence). The CDR3 consists of 16 residues. The V and J ends lost 0 bases and 5 bases respectively, with 15 bases between them. This CDR3 reads CASSLGGALQDNEQFF. The CDR3 bases are TGTGCCAGCAGCTTGGGAGGAGCGTTGCAGGACAATGAGCAGTTCTTC.

The count of this clone is one. The J gene is TRBJ2-2, the V gene TRBV5-1; 9 nucleotides agree with TRBD2. The CDR3 length is 15 residues. V dropped 2 bases and J dropped 6; count of bases not matched to a gene: 5. CDR1 and CDR2 (germline): SGHRS, YFSETQ. The DNA of the CDR3 is TGCGCCAGCAGCTTATCAATAGCGGGAGCCGGGGAGCTGTTTTTT. Amino acid sequence: CASSLSIAGAGELFF.

This clone was seen only once. The chain combines TRBV5-1 with TRBJ2-7; 8 nucleotides align to TRBD2. Looked up from germline, CDR1 is SGHRS and CDR2 is YFSETQ. V gave up 6 bases and J gave up 5 bases; unmatched junction bases: 13. CDR3 length: 15 amino acids. CDR3 region: CASKPGLVNPHEQYF. The DNA of the CDR3 is TGCGCCAGCAAACCGGGACTAGTAAATCCCCACGAGCAGTACTTC. The variable domain in full, completed from reference TRBV5-1 and TRBJ2-7, reads KAGVTQTPRYLIKTRGQQVTLSCSPISGHRSVSWYQQTPGQGLQFLFEYFSETQRNKGNFPGRFSGRQFSNSRSEMNVSTLELGDSALYLCASKPGLVNPHEQYFGPGTRLTVT.

The chain has TRBV15 and TRBJ1-4; D is unclear. Germline CDR1 reads LNHNV; CDR2 reads YYDKDF (reference sequence). This CDR3 is built from 14 residues. The ends were cut back, 0 bases at V and 4 bases at J, with 6 bases in the middle. The CDR3 nucleotides are TGTGCCACCAGCAGAGACCTGAATAATGAAAAACTGTTTTTT. This sequence encodes CATSRDLNNEKLFF.

The rearrangement joins TRBV5-1 to TRBJ2-7; TRBD2 matches 11 bases. CDR1 is SGHRS and CDR2 is YFSETQ in the germline V gene. Trimming took 3 bases from V and 2 from J; bases not matched to a gene: 4. CDR3 size: 15 residues. The CDR3 nucleotides are TGCGCCAGCAGCTCTGGGACTAGCGGCCCCTACGAGCAGTACTTC. It specifies CASSSGTSGPYEQYF.

V is TRBV29-1 and J is TRBJ1-1; D gene ambiguous. V was pared by 5 bases and J by 4 bases, with 8 bases between. This CDR3 is 11 amino acids long. Germline assignment: CDR1 SQVTM and CDR2 ANQGSEA. CDR3 in DNA: TGCAGCGTTCTAGGGAGCACTGAAGCTTTCTTT. It encodes CSVLGSTEAFF.

The chain recombines TRBV6-6 with TRBJ2-1; D call uncertain. V was cut by 6 bases and J by 8 bases, with 11 bases left in between. Germline CDR1 MNHNY, CDR2 SVGAGI (reference sequence). The CDR3 is made up of 12 amino acids. CDR3 in DNA: TGTGCCAGCAGACCTGACACGTATGAGCAGTTCTTC. It yields the protein CASRPDTYEQFF.

This chain connects TRBV2 to TRBJ1-3, with a tentative D call TRBD1 (6 bases). Looked up from germline, CDR1 is SNHLY and CDR2 is FYNNEI. With 4 bases removed from V and 2 bases from J, the gap between germline ends came to 12 bases. The CDR3 loop spans 15 amino acids. CDR3 loop: CASSALGGTGNTIYF. DNA of the CDR3: TGTGCCAGCAGTGCGCTAGGGGGGACTGGAAACACCATATATTTT.